Listed below are T cell receptor beta chains from one sample, sequenced in a study of cytomegalovirus exposure and HLA in healthy donors. Measured with immunoSEQ multiplex PCR; TCRdb has only the in-frame clones, and not every one. This table holds around 85,000 clones, 80% found once. The sequenced sample was PBMCs. The receptors come from a man aged 45-60 years in good health and CMV-seropositive. CDR3s include the opening cysteine and the closing phenylalanine or tryptophan. A D gene is named only where the DNA matches it firmly.

J	D	V	DNA	CDR3
TRBJ1-1	-	TRBV7-2	TGTGCCAGCAGCCCACAAATGAACACTGAAGCTTTCTTT	CASSPQMNTEAFF
TRBJ2-5	TRBD1	TRBV6-6	TGTGCCAGCAGTTTGGGACAGGGCCGAGAGACCCAGTACTTC	CASSLGQGRETQYF
TRBJ2-7	-	TRBV19	TGTGCCAGTAGTCCCCTGGGACTCCTTGGTACCTACGAGCAGTACTTC	CASSPLGLLGTYEQYF
TRBJ2-7	-	TRBV10-3	TGTGCCATCAGTGATAGCCTCAGCGGCTCCTACGAGCAGTACTTC	CAISDSLSGSYEQYF
TRBJ1-5	-	TRBV6-6	TGTGCCAGCAGTTGCTCATTCGATCAGCCCCAGCATTTT	CASSCSFDQPQHF
TRBJ2-1	TRBD1	TRBV4-3	TGCGCCAGCAGCCAAAATGGCAGGGGGCGCAAATATGAGCAGTTCTTC	CASSQNGRGRKYEQFF
TRBJ1-5	-	TRBV4-3	TGCGCCAGCAGCCAAGATATAGCAGGGCGAGGTCAGCCCCAGCATTTT	CASSQDIAGRGQPQHF
TRBJ2-1	TRBD2	TRBV29-1	TGCAGCGTCCTCGGACTAGCGGGAGGGAATGAGCAGTTCTTC	CSVLGLAGGNEQFF
TRBJ2-7	-	TRBV15	TGTGCCACCAGCAGAGATACGGACAGAACCTACGAGCAGTACTTC	CATSRDTDRTYEQYF
TRBJ1-1	TRBD1	TRBV5-4	TGTGCCAGCAGCCAGTCCGTTACAGGGGACCTAAACACTGAAGCTTTCTTT	CASSQSVTGDLNTEAFF
TRBJ2-3	-	TRBV2	TGTGCCAGCAGTGAACGGGGTCCGGATACGCAGTATTTT	CASSERGPDTQYF